Shown below are 2 T cell receptor beta chains from a single sample sequenced in a study of cytomegalovirus exposure and HLA in healthy donors. Profiling relied on immunoSEQ multiplex PCR, and the TCRdb table lists in-frame clones only, not all of them. The table records 150,000 to 200,000 clones, around 82% of them present only once. The sequenced material came from PBMCs. The receptors were gathered from a man younger than 40 in good health and CMV-seropositive.

The chain has TRBV9 and TRBJ1-1; perhaps TRBD1 as D (6 bases). Germline V gene sequence: CDR1 SGDLS, CDR2 YYNGEE. V dropped 0 bases and J dropped 2 bases, with 11 bases sitting between them. The CDR3 is 15 amino acids. DNA for the CDR3: TGTGCCAGCAGCGTAGTCCAGGGGATAAACACTGAAGCTTTCTTT. It codes for CASSVVQGINTEAFF. The whole variable domain, remainder taken from reference TRBV9 and TRBJ1-1, is DSGVTQTPKHLITATGQRVTLRCSPRSGDLSVYWYQQSLDQGLQFLIQYYNGEERAKGNILERFSAQQFPDLHSELNLSSLELGDSALYFCASSVVQGINTEAFFGQGTRLTVV.

This clone was recorded only once. The chain joins TRBV6-1 to TRBJ2-7, with 7 bases aligning to TRBD1. After removal of 6 bases from V and 3 bases from J, the junction contained 5 bases not matched to a gene. Germline V gene sequence: CDR1 MNHNS, CDR2 SASEGT. The CDR3 spans 13 residues. Here the CDR3 DNA reads TGTGCCAGCAGACCCGGGACAGTCTACGAGCAGTACTTC. Translating gives CASRPGTVYEQYF.